The present TCR beta chain was sequenced within a study of T cell repertoires in cytomegalovirus infection. About the study: Shared public TCR beta signatures pointed to both CMV infection and a matching HLA type.

To note about this clonotype: The target antigen is unknown.

V lost 1 base, J lost 2 bases, and 11 bases stayed unmatched. CDR1 and CDR2 (germline): LGHNA, YNFKEQ. The CDR3 has 19 residues. MiXCR, run by TCRdb on the reads, gives a single entry per CDR3 protein. Seen here are 570,000 or so distinct CDR3 sequences, 40% observed once, and the top ten hold about 48%. The origin of this receptor is a human donor in good health (CMV status not recorded). Some clones in this sample may be carry-over from other donors' samples. Material: cultured PBMCs, obtained from culture after CMV antigen stimulation. The chain recombines TRBV4-2 with TRBJ2-5, with TRBD2 matching over 12 bases. CDR3 sequence reads: CASSQASGGVGMSQETQYF. In nucleotides, the CDR3 is TGTGCCAGCAGCCAAGCTAGCGGGGGGGTCGGAATGTCGCAAGAGACCCAGTACTTC.